This is a list of T cell receptor beta chains from one sample in a study of blood T cell repertoires in COVID-19. The method was immunoSEQ multiplex PCR; TCRdb's version includes in-frame clones alone and lacks a portion of them. In the table there are around 320,000 clones, roughly 90% of which are singletons. Sequenced: PBMCs or T cells enriched from blood (not recorded which). The origin of the receptors is a woman in her forties or fifties who had been exposed to COVID-19. CDR3s include the opening cysteine and the closing phenylalanine or tryptophan. The D gene is left open where the match is weak. Clone size is not always given. Where it is, it says once, few, many or a class for expanded clones.

clone_size d_call j_call v_call cdr3_nt cdr3_aa
few TRBD1 TRBJ2-2 TRBV5-4 TGTGCCATCCAGGGACAGCCCACCGGGGAGCTGTTTTTT CAIQGQPTGELFF
few NA TRBJ1-5 TRBV6-1 TGTGCCAGCAGTGAAGGGACAGCTAGCAGTCAGCCCCAGCATTTT CASSEGTASSQPQHF
NA NA TRBJ2-7 TRBV5-1 TGCGCCAGCAGCTGGGAGACAGGTTTTTACTACGAGCAGTACTTC CASSWETGFYYEQYF
NA TRBD1 TRBJ1-2 TRBV30 TGTGCCTGGAGTCAACCCCTACAGGGGCGGGGAGGCTACACCTTC CAWSQPLQGRGGYTF
once TRBD2 TRBJ2-2 TRBV10-3 TGTGCCATCAGTGAATCCCTAGCGGGGGTCACCGGGGAGCTGTTTTTT CAISESLAGVTGELFF
NA NA TRBJ1-2 TRBV5-4 TGTGCCAGCAGCTTGGGACGTACAGGAGAGATAAATGGCTACACCTTC CASSLGRTGEINGYTF
NA TRBD1 TRBJ2-7 TRBV5-1 TGCGCCAGCAGTCGGGCCGGGACAGGGAGCGACGAGCAGTACTTC CASSRAGTGSDEQYF
NA NA TRBJ2-7 TRBV7-8 TGTGCCACCGGCCGTCCGGGTAGCGAGCAGTACTTC CATGRPGSEQYF
NA TRBD2 TRBJ2-1 TRBV6-5 TGTGCCAGCAGTCCTCTTAGCGGGGGGGTGAGTGAGCAGTTCTTC CASSPLSGGVSEQFF
few NA TRBJ1-5 TRBV27 TGTGCCAGCAGTTTAGAGGCAAGCAATCAGCCCCAGCATTTT CASSLEASNQPQHF
NA NA TRBJ2-5 TRBV28 TGTGCCAGCAGTTTACCTCCGGGACACCTCAGAGAGACCCAGTACTTC CASSLPPGHLRETQYF
NA NA TRBJ1-2 TRBV10-1 TGCGCCAGCATCGGTGGCTACACCTTC CASIGGYTF
NA NA TRBJ1-2 TRBV5-1 TGCGCCAGCAGCTTGGTACTGGGGGGTTCCTATGGCTACACCTTC CASSLVLGGSYGYTF
NA NA TRBJ2-3 TRBV5-4 TGTGCCAGCAGCTTTTACGTGGGGCCTAGCACAGATACGCAGTATTTT CASSFYVGPSTDTQYF
NA TRBD2 TRBJ2-5 TRBV3-1/TRBV3-2 TGTGCCAGCAACGCGGGGGGGCTAGAGACCCAGTACTTC CASNAGGLETQYF
few TRBD1 TRBJ1-5 TRBV6-5 TGTGCCAGCATTGGGACAGGTGATCAGCCCCAGCATTTT CASIGTGDQPQHF
NA TRBD1 TRBJ1-4 TRBV5-5 TGTGCCAGCAGCCGGACAGGGGGCTCTAATGAAAAACTGTTTTTT CASSRTGGSNEKLFF
NA NA TRBJ2-2 TRBV2 TGTGCCAGCAGTGTAAATTCGGTAGTCGGGGAGCTGTTTTTT CASSVNSVVGELFF
NA NA TRBJ1-1 TRBV7-2 TGTGCCAGCAGCTTAGTGACAGGTTTCATGAATGAAGCTTTCTTT CASSLVTGFMNEAFF
NA NA TRBJ1-1 TRBV18 TGTGCCAGCTCACAAGGGGGGGCCACTGAAGCTTTCTTT CASSQGGATEAFF
NA NA TRBJ2-3 TRBV15 TGTGCCACCAACCTGGCCGGGGGAACTAGCACAGATACGCAGTATTTT CATNLAGGTSTDTQYF
NA TRBD1 TRBJ1-5 TRBV2 TGTGCCAGCAGTGAGGGACAGGGGCACAATCAGCCCCAGCATTTT CASSEGQGHNQPQHF
NA NA TRBJ2-5 TRBV28 TGTGCCAGCAGTTCACCGGAGGGACTGGGCCTGTACTTC CASSSPEGLGLYF
NA NA TRBJ1-4 TRBV11-2 TGTGCCAGCAGCTTAAGTTTCCGAAGGGGAAATGAAAAACTGTTTTTT CASSLSFRRGNEKLFF
NA TRBD1 TRBJ1-2 TRBV30 TGTGCCTGGAGTGCCGACAGGGGCGTCTACGGCTACACCTTC CAWSADRGVYGYTF
once NA TRBJ1-2 TRBV7-8 TGTGCCAGCAGCCCGAGTGGAGGGCGTCGGGGCTATGGCTACACCTTC CASSPSGGRRGYGYTF
NA TRBD2 TRBJ2-1 TRBV18 TGTGCCAGCTCACCGGCCAGCGGGGGGGCGTGGTACAATGAGCAGTTCTTC CASSPASGGAWYNEQFF
NA NA TRBJ1-2 TRBV2 TGTGCCAGCAGTCTGGGGCGGAGTAACTATGGCTACACCTTC CASSLGRSNYGYTF
NA NA TRBJ1-2 TRBV28 TGTGCCAGCAGTTTAGGACAGAACTATGGCTACACCTTC CASSLGQNYGYTF
NA TRBD1 TRBJ1-4 TRBV5-1 TGCGCCAGCAGCCGCGGGACAGAACCTTACGAAAAACTGTTTTTT CASSRGTEPYEKLFF
once TRBD1 TRBJ2-7 TRBV28 TGTGCCAGCAGTTTGTTCGGACAGGGGTCCTACGAGCAGTACTTC CASSLFGQGSYEQYF
NA TRBD2 TRBJ2-5 TRBV2 TGTGCCAGCGCGAGGGAGCGGGGCTTGGAGACCCAGTACTTC CASARERGLETQYF
NA TRBD1 TRBJ1-1 TRBV5-1 TGCGCCAGCAGCTGGGGACAGGGAGGGGGCACTGAAGCTTTCTTT CASSWGQGGGTEAFF
NA NA TRBJ2-1 TRBV5-1 TGCGCCAGCAGCTCGCAGGGTTATAGCTCCTACAATGAGCAGTTCTTC CASSSQGYSSYNEQFF
NA NA TRBJ2-1 TRBV5-4 TGTGCCAGCAGCACAACTAGATCTAATGAGCAGTTCTTC CASSTTRSNEQFF
NA NA TRBJ2-6 TRBV19 TGTGCCAGTAGTATAAGTGGGCAGGTCCTCTCTGGGGCCAACGTCCTGACTTTC CASSISGQVLSGANVLTF
NA TRBD1 TRBJ1-6 TRBV5-1 TGCGCCAGCAGCGTGGACAGGGGGCAATCACCCCTCCACTTT CASSVDRGQSPLHF
NA NA TRBJ1-3 TRBV5-1 TGCGCCAGCAGCCTTGACGGGTCTGGAAACACCATATATTTT CASSLDGSGNTIYF
NA NA TRBJ1-1 TRBV6-5 TGTGCCAGCAGTTACTCACAGGGAGTCACTGAAGCTTTCTTT CASSYSQGVTEAFF
NA NA TRBJ1-3 TRBV10-1 TGCGCCAGCAGTGAGTTTGGGGCAACTGGAAACACCATATATTTT CASSEFGATGNTIYF
NA NA TRBJ1-1 TRBV19 TGTGCCAGTAGTATCCCGGACACTGAAGCTTTCTTT CASSIPDTEAFF
NA NA TRBJ1-5 TRBV15 TGTGCCACCAGCAGAGAAAGCAGACAGAACCAGCCCCAGCATTTT CATSRESRQNQPQHF
NA TRBD1 TRBJ2-6 TRBV19 TGTGCCAGTAGCCGGACAGGGGGCCCATCTGGGGCCAACGTCCTGACTTTC CASSRTGGPSGANVLTF
NA NA TRBJ1-2 TRBV15 TGTGCCACCAGCAACGACAGGAATTATGGCTACACCTTC CATSNDRNYGYTF
NA TRBD1 TRBJ2-7 TRBV27 TGTGCCAGCAGTGCGGGACAGGGGGCCTACGAGCAGTACTTC CASSAGQGAYEQYF
NA NA TRBJ1-2 TRBV7-2 TGTGCCAGCAGCTTCGGGGTTGGCTACACCTTC CASSFGVGYTF
few NA TRBJ2-7 TRBV19 TGTGCCAGTAGTATTCACCCGGGTTCCTCCTACGAGCAGTACTTC CASSIHPGSSYEQYF
NA NA TRBJ2-2 TRBV7-9 TGTGCCAGCAGCCCGCGAGGGACAAGAAAGAACACCGGGGAGCTGTTTTTT CASSPRGTRKNTGELFF
NA NA TRBJ1-2 TRBV7-9 TGTGCCAGCAGCTTAGATCTTCGGGAACGTGGCTACACCTTC CASSLDLRERGYTF
NA TRBD1 TRBJ2-1 TRBV9 TGTGCCAGCAGCGGAGGGAGCGGGACAGGGTATCATGAGCAGTTCTTC CASSGGSGTGYHEQFF